The rows below give T cell receptor beta chains drawn from one sample of a study of monozygotic twins with cystic fibrosis. Using immunoSEQ multiplex PCR, the repertoire was profiled, and TCRdb retains in-frame clones only, with some absent. The sample carries some 20,000 clones, 85% to 90% recorded once. Sequencing used blood. Receptors originate from a woman under 40 with cystic fibrosis. Each CDR3 is given with its conserved first and last residue. A D gene is named only where the DNA matches it firmly. Rows give clone size only sometimes, using once, few, many, or a class for an expanded clone.

D: TRBD1; J: TRBJ2-2; V: TRBV28; size: .; CDR3: CASSPGDRDTGELFF; DNA: TGTGCCAGCAGTCCGGGGGACAGGGACACCGGGGAGCTGTTTTTT
D: .; J: TRBJ1-5; V: TRBV19; size: .; CDR3: CASSIGHLNQPQHF; DNA: TGTGCCAGTAGTATAGGGCACCTTAATCAGCCCCAGCATTTT
D: .; J: TRBJ2-7; V: TRBV4-1; size: .; CDR3: CASSLVGAGSDEQYF; DNA: TGCGCCAGCAGCCTCGTGGGGGCAGGGTCCGACGAGCAGTACTTC
D: .; J: TRBJ1-4; V: TRBV5-4; size: .; CDR3: CASSLIGGGRGNEKLFF; DNA: TGTGCCAGCAGCTTGATCGGGGGCGGCAGGGGAAATGAAAAACTGTTTTTT
D: TRBD2; J: TRBJ2-1; V: TRBV2; size: .; CDR3: CASWRGTSPPNEQFF; DNA: TGTGCCAGCTGGAGAGGGACTAGTCCCCCCAATGAGCAGTTCTTC
D: TRBD1; J: TRBJ1-2; V: TRBV7-9; size: .; CDR3: CASSRETGAVYGYTF; DNA: TGTGCCAGCAGCCGGGAGACAGGGGCGGTCTATGGCTACACCTTC
D: TRBD2; J: TRBJ2-5; V: TRBV7-2; size: .; CDR3: CASSLAGLAGWGRETQYF; DNA: TGTGCCAGCAGCTTAGCCGGACTAGCGGGGTGGGGAAGGGAGACCCAGTACTTC
D: .; J: TRBJ2-7; V: TRBV11-2; size: .; CDR3: CASSSARDYEQYF; DNA: TGTGCCAGCAGCTCTGCCAGGGACTACGAGCAGTACTTC
D: .; J: TRBJ1-1; V: TRBV29-1; size: .; CDR3: CSVVRGGVNPEAFF; DNA: TGCAGCGTTGTGCGTGGGGGCGTCAATCCTGAAGCTTTCTTT
D: TRBD1; J: TRBJ1-1; V: TRBV27; size: .; CDR3: CASSPRTGRAFF; DNA: TGTGCCAGCAGTCCTCGGACAGGGAGAGCTTTCTTT
D: TRBD2; J: TRBJ2-5; V: TRBV19; size: few; CDR3: CASSIRLAGGVQYF; DNA: TGTGCCAGTAGTATTAGACTAGCGGGGGGGGTCCAGTACTTC
D: .; J: TRBJ2-7; V: TRBV5-6; size: .; CDR3: CASSLLGPYEQYF; DNA: TGTGCCAGCAGCTTGCTGGGCCCCTACGAGCAGTACTTC
D: .; J: TRBJ1-6; V: TRBV19; size: few; CDR3: CASSILWTAESPLHF; DNA: TGTGCCAGTAGTATCTTATGGACAGCGGAATCACCCCTCCACTTT
D: .; J: TRBJ1-5; V: TRBV27; size: .; CDR3: CASSLQGNQPQHF; DNA: TGTGCCAGCAGTTTACAAGGCAATCAGCCCCAGCATTTT
D: TRBD2; J: TRBJ2-3; V: TRBV9; size: once; CDR3: CASSPLPGTSYTDTQYF; DNA: TGTGCCAGCAGCCCACTCCCCGGGACTAGTTACACAGATACGCAGTATTTT
D: .; J: TRBJ2-3; V: TRBV6-5; size: .; CDR3: CASSLGVYTSTDTQYF; DNA: TGTGCCAGCAGTTTAGGGGTTTACACAAGCACAGATACGCAGTATTTT
D: .; J: TRBJ2-7; V: TRBV5-1; size: .; CDR3: CASSQPPSYEQYF; DNA: TGCGCCAGCAGCCAACCTCCTTCCTACGAGCAGTACTTC
D: TRBD1; J: TRBJ2-2; V: TRBV5-4; size: .; CDR3: CASSLKPTGTGELFF; DNA: TGTGCCAGCAGCCTAAAGCCGACAGGGACCGGGGAGCTGTTTTTT
D: .; J: TRBJ1-6; V: TRBV6-5; size: .; CDR3: CASRGGGFISPLHF; DNA: TGTGCCAGCAGAGGGGGGGGTTTTATCTCACCCCTCCACTTT
D: .; J: TRBJ2-3; V: TRBV29-1; size: .; CDR3: CSVGDGPDTQYF; DNA: TGCAGCGTTGGGGACGGCCCGGATACGCAGTATTTT
D: .; J: TRBJ2-6; V: TRBV4-1; size: .; CDR3: CASSQDPGTGANVLTF; DNA: TGCGCCAGCAGCCAAGACCCAGGGACTGGGGCCAACGTCCTGACTTTC
D: .; J: TRBJ1-1; V: TRBV30; size: once; CDR3: CAWGYTFEAFF; DNA: TGTGCCTGGGGCTATACTTTTGAAGCTTTCTTT
D: TRBD2; J: TRBJ2-7; V: TRBV19; size: .; CDR3: CASSTTLAGYEQYF; DNA: TGTGCCAGTAGTACGACACTAGCGGGCTACGAGCAGTACTTC
D: TRBD2; J: TRBJ2-3; V: TRBV5-6; size: once; CDR3: CASSLVLAGASTDTQYF; DNA: TGTGCCAGCAGCTTGGTTTTAGCGGGGGCTAGCACAGATACGCAGTATTTT
D: TRBD1; J: TRBJ1-1; V: TRBV5-6; size: .; CDR3: CASSRPGQGTGEAFF; DNA: TGTGCCAGCAGCCGACCGGGACAGGGGACGGGTGAAGCTTTCTTT
D: TRBD1; J: TRBJ1-2; V: TRBV5-4; size: .; CDR3: CASSSAGGYGYTF; DNA: TGTGCCAGCAGCTCTGCAGGGGGCTATGGCTACACCTTC
D: TRBD2; J: TRBJ2-3; V: TRBV9; size: .; CDR3: CASSVAGGLKDTQYF; DNA: TGTGCCAGCAGCGTAGCGGGGGGGCTTAAAGATACGCAGTATTTT
D: .; J: TRBJ2-7; V: TRBV9; size: .; CDR3: CASSPSGGYLPYEQYF; DNA: TGTGCCAGCAGCCCCTCCGGGGGCTACCTCCCCTACGAGCAGTACTTC
D: TRBD1; J: TRBJ1-2; V: TRBV5-1; size: .; CDR3: CASSLKGADYGYTF; DNA: TGCGCCAGCAGCTTGAAGGGGGCTGACTATGGCTACACCTTC
D: .; J: TRBJ1-6; V: TRBV14; size: .; CDR3: CASSRGTGMSPLHF; DNA: TGTGCCAGCAGCCGAGGAACCGGAATGTCACCCCTCCACTTT
D: .; J: TRBJ2-7; V: TRBV5-6; size: .; CDR3: CASSLAAAIYEQYF; DNA: TGTGCCAGCAGCTTGGCGGCCGCCATCTACGAGCAGTACTTC
D: .; J: TRBJ2-5; V: TRBV7-2; size: .; CDR3: CASRERVQETQYF; DNA: TGTGCCAGCAGGGAGAGGGTCCAAGAGACCCAGTACTTC
D: TRBD2; J: TRBJ2-5; V: TRBV7-2; size: .; CDR3: CASTLAGGETQYF; DNA: TGTGCCAGCACCCTAGCGGGGGGAGAGACCCAGTACTTC
D: TRBD1; J: TRBJ2-7; V: TRBV4-1; size: .; CDR3: CASSVRQGDAYEQYF; DNA: TGCGCCAGCAGCGTTAGACAGGGTGACGCCTACGAGCAGTACTTC
D: TRBD1; J: TRBJ2-5; V: TRBV7-2; size: .; CDR3: CASSPQTGWKETQYF; DNA: TGTGCCAGCAGCCCCCAGACAGGGTGGAAAGAGACCCAGTACTTC
D: TRBD2; J: TRBJ2-5; V: TRBV5-4; size: .; CDR3: CASSPTSGGQETQYF; DNA: TGTGCCAGCAGCCCGACTAGCGGGGGCCAAGAGACCCAGTACTTC
D: .; J: TRBJ1-2; V: TRBV5-4; size: .; CDR3: CASTGGNYGYTF; DNA: TGTGCCAGCACCGGGGGTAACTATGGCTACACCTTC
D: TRBD1; J: TRBJ2-4; V: TRBV9; size: .; CDR3: CASSVGLGQGNIQYF; DNA: TGTGCCAGCAGCGTAGGGTTGGGACAGGGGAACATTCAGTACTTC
D: .; J: TRBJ1-4; V: TRBV6-1; size: .; CDR3: CASSEPSQWATNEKLFF; DNA: TGTGCCAGCAGTGAACCCTCCCAGTGGGCAACTAATGAAAAACTGTTTTTT
D: .; J: TRBJ2-1; V: TRBV10-3; size: .; CDR3: CAISWTNDNEQFF; DNA: TGTGCCATCAGTTGGACCAATGACAATGAGCAGTTCTTC
D: .; J: TRBJ1-3; V: TRBV14; size: .; CDR3: CASSQLPLGRGNTIYF; DNA: TGTGCCAGCAGCCAACTCCCTCTCGGTAGGGGAAACACCATATATTTT
D: .; J: TRBJ2-5; V: TRBV21-1; size: .; CDR3: CASSKESGGQQETQYF; DNA: TGTGCCAGCAGCAAAGAGAGCGGGGGGCAACAAGAGACCCAGTACTTC
D: TRBD1; J: TRBJ1-1; V: TRBV2; size: .; CDR3: CASSERGPNTEAFF; DNA: TGTGCCAGCAGTGAAAGGGGGCCGAACACTGAAGCTTTCTTT
D: .; J: TRBJ1-6; V: TRBV11-2; size: .; CDR3: CASSLLRGSYNSPLHF; DNA: TGTGCCAGCAGCCTACTACGTGGATCCTATAATTCACCCCTCCACTTT
D: TRBD1; J: TRBJ2-5; V: TRBV29-1; size: .; CDR3: CSVEDWDSLQETQYF; DNA: TGCAGCGTTGAAGATTGGGACAGCCTCCAAGAGACCCAGTACTTC
D: .; J: TRBJ2-7; V: TRBV28; size: .; CDR3: CASISVLGGKGSYEQYF; DNA: TGTGCCAGCATCTCTGTCCTAGGGGGTAAGGGATCCTACGAGCAGTACTTC
D: .; J: TRBJ2-7; V: TRBV6-5; size: .; CDR3: CASSYGQSYEQYF; DNA: TGTGCCAGCAGTTACGGACAATCCTACGAGCAGTACTTC
D: TRBD2; J: TRBJ2-1; V: TRBV9; size: .; CDR3: CASSGRLAESSYNEQFF; DNA: TGTGCCAGCAGCGGCAGACTAGCGGAGAGCTCCTACAATGAGCAGTTCTTC
D: TRBD1; J: TRBJ2-7; V: TRBV13; size: .; CDR3: CASSLEKDRVKGIYEQYF; DNA: TGTGCCAGCAGCTTAGAGAAGGACAGGGTAAAAGGGATCTACGAGCAGTACTTC
D: .; J: TRBJ2-7; V: TRBV7-9; size: .; CDR3: CASSLGSPPGEQYF; DNA: TGTGCCAGCAGCTTAGGAAGTCCCCCCGGCGAGCAGTACTTC
D: TRBD2; J: TRBJ2-1; V: TRBV9; size: .; CDR3: CASSATSGGAREQFF; DNA: TGTGCCAGCAGCGCTACTAGCGGGGGGGCCCGGGAGCAGTTCTTC
D: TRBD1; J: TRBJ2-7; V: TRBV5-1; size: .; CDR3: CASSLGGGASVYEQYF; DNA: TGCGCCAGCAGCTTGGGAGGGGGCGCGAGTGTATACGAGCAGTACTTC